The 14 T cell receptor beta chains reported below all come from one sample, sequenced in a study of shared clonotypes between healthy human individuals. Sequencing used immunoSEQ multiplex PCR; TCRdb keeps in-frame clones, though not all of them. The profile shows about 1,900,000 clones, less than 95% of them singletons. Naivety among CD8 cells was defined by CD45RO negativity and positive CCR7 selection, thereby excluding terminally differentiated effector memory CD45RA+ cells. Sequences were obtained from naive CD8+ T cells sorted from blood. All receptors derive from a young man in good health.

The gene calls are TRBV7-9 and TRBJ1-4; perhaps TRBD1 as D (5 bases). This CDR3 comprises 15 residues. Germline-derived CDR1 and CDR2 are SEHNR and FQNEAQ (reference sequence). Trimming took 5 bases from V and 8 from J, leaving 18 bases between them. The CDR3 region has the DNA TGTGCCAGCAGCCAAGGACAAGGGGAGGCGGAAAAACTGTTTTTT. Its translation: CASSQGQGEAEKLFF.

The J gene is TRBJ2-1, the V gene TRBV5-4; 8 bases match TRBD2. Germline V gene data show CDR1 as SGHNT and CDR2 as YYREEE (reference sequence). After removal of 3 bases from V and 9 bases from J, the junction contained 11 bases not matched to a gene. The CDR3 has 15 amino acids. In nucleotides, the CDR3 is TGTGCCAGCAGCTGGGGGGCGGGAGGCGGCCGTGAGCAGTTCTTC. Protein: CASSWGAGGGREQFF.

The V call is TRBV7-2, the J call TRBJ2-7; the D is unclear. Germline V CDR1 and CDR2: SGHTA, FQGNSA. This CDR3 spans 16 amino acids. Trimming removed 1 base at V and 0 bases at J, with 13 bases between. CDR3 loop: CASSLGLGLTSYEQYF. DNA for the CDR3: TGTGCCAGCAGCTTAGGTCTGGGTTTAACCTCCTACGAGCAGTACTTC. The variable domain in full, completed from reference TRBV7-2 and TRBJ2-7, reads GAGVSQSPSNKVTEKGKDVELRCDPISGHTALYWYRQSLGQGLEFLIYFQGNSAPDKSGLPSDRFSAERTGGSVSTLTIQRTQQEDSAVYLCASSLGLGLTSYEQYFGPGTRLTVT.

The V call is TRBV6-1, the J call TRBJ1-2, with D uncertain. V dropped 6 bases and J dropped 0 bases, with 11 bases sitting between them. The length of the CDR3 is 14 residues. Germline V CDR1 and CDR2: MNHNS, SASEGT. The CDR3 coding sequence is TGTGCCAGCAGGCCCGCCTTTACTAACTATGGCTACACCTTC. Amino acids: CASRPAFTNYGYTF.

As to this clone: At one boundary the junction diverges from the germline segment, which might be a read error. The chain couples TRBV7-9 to TRBJ1-2; D gene unclear. Germline CDR1 is SEHNR and CDR2 is FQNEAQ (reference sequence). The CDR3 runs 15 residues. The CDR3 spells CASGLVASSGYGYTF. In DNA, the CDR3 is TGTGCCAGCGGCTTAGTGGCCAGCTCGGGCTATGGCTACACCTTC.

The J gene is TRBJ2-1, the V gene TRBV2, with 11 positions matching TRBD2. The CDR3 consists of 15 residues. The V and J ends lost 4 bases and 7 bases, in that order; junction bases with no gene match: 6. Germline lookup yields CDR1 SNHLY and CDR2 FYNNEI. Written as DNA, the CDR3 is TGTGCCAGCAGTGCGGGACTAGCGGAAAGGAATGAGCAGTTCTTC. It specifies CASSAGLAERNEQFF. The whole variable domain, remainder taken from reference TRBV2 and TRBJ2-1, is EPEVTQTPSHQVTQMGQEVILRCVPISNHLYFYWYRQILGQKVEFLVSFYNNEISEKSEIFDDQFSVERPDGSNFTLKIRSTKLEDSAMYFCASSAGLAERNEQFFGPGTRLTVL.

This rearrangement joins TRBV5-6 to TRBJ2-7; 8 bases match TRBD1. J was trimmed by 4 bases and V by 1 base; bases with no gene match: 7. Germline V CDR1 and CDR2: SGHDT, YYEEEE. This CDR3 contains 15 residues. CDR3 nucleotide sequence: TGTGCCAGCAGCTTGTTTTCGGACAGGGTATACGAGCAGTACTTC. Protein product: CASSLFSDRVYEQYF.

The gene calls are TRBV7-6 and TRBJ2-3, with TRBD2 matching over 11 bases. The germline gives CDR1 SGHVS, CDR2 FNYEAQ. The CDR3 has 21 residues. The V gene end was trimmed by 0 bases and the J gene end by 0 bases; junction bases not matched to a gene: 14. CDR3: CASSLASGLAGAQTSTDTQYF. As DNA, the CDR3 is TGTGCCAGCAGCTTAGCATCTGGACTAGCGGGCGCACAGACTAGCACAGATACGCAGTATTTT.

J is TRBJ1-2 and V is TRBV5-4; 8 bases align to TRBD1. CDR1 SGHNT and CDR2 YYREEE come from the germline V gene (reference sequence). Trimming removed 0 bases from V and 4 bases from J; junction bases left unmatched: 2. CDR3 size: 14 residues. As DNA, the CDR3 is TGTGCCAGCAGCTTGGAAGGGACAGGCTATGGCTACACCTTC. Translating it yields CASSLEGTGYGYTF. The entire variable domain, with the rest obtained from reference TRBV5-4 and TRBJ1-2, is as follows: ETGVTQSPTHLIKTRGQQVTLRCSSQSGHNTVSWYQQALGQGPQFIFQYYREEENGRGNFPPRFSGLQFPNYSSELNVNALELDDSALYLCASSLEGTGYGYTFGSGTRLTVV.

About this clone itself: The sample contains more than one DNA sequence encoding this CDR3. V is TRBV29-1 and J is TRBJ2-3, with D possibly TRBD2 on 6 matching bases. This CDR3 region has 13 residues. Germline CDR1 is SQVTM and CDR2 is ANQGSEA. V lost 3 bases to trimming and J lost 2 bases, with 9 bases between them. This CDR3 is CSVEEGITDTQYF. The DNA for the CDR3 is TGCAGCGTTGAGGAGGGGATCACAGATACGCAGTATTTT.

V is TRBV2 and J is TRBJ1-3, with 8 bases that match TRBD1. Germline trimming cut 4 bases from V and 4 bases from J; bases unmatched to any gene: 6. This CDR3 has 15 amino acids. Germline V gene lookup returns CDR1 SNHLY and CDR2 FYNNEI. The CDR3 protein is CASSGLTGGGNTIYF. The CDR3 nucleotides are TGTGCCAGCAGTGGTCTAACAGGGGGAGGAAACACCATATATTTT.

The V and J genes are TRBV27 and TRBJ2-7; a weak D match, TRBD1 (5 bases). This CDR3 has 15 residues. Trimming took off 1 base at V and 4 bases at J, with 14 bases between the two ends. Germline V gene sequence: CDR1 MNHEY, CDR2 SMNVEV (reference sequence). The CDR3 bases are TGTGCCAGCAGTTTATTAGGGGAAAAGGGGTACGAGCAGTACTTC. Translating gives CASSLLGEKGYEQYF.

The chain has TRBV6-5 and TRBJ1-6, with a weak D call TRBD1 (6 bases). V gave up 5 bases and J gave up 9 bases, with 14 bases separating them. The germline CDR1 and CDR2 sequences are MNHEY and SVGAGI. The CDR3 covers 14 residues. The CDR3 region has the DNA TGTGCCAGCAGTCCCCAAGGGGGAGCTTCACCCCTCCACTTT. Its translation: CASSPQGGASPLHF.

The chain combines TRBV5-6 with TRBJ1-2; the D gene is possibly TRBD1 (6 bases). The CDR3 contains 15 residues. Looked up from germline, CDR1 is SGHDT and CDR2 is YYEEEE. The V end lost 4 bases, the J end lost 3 bases, and 16 bases lay between the germline ends. CDR3 residues: CASSHYRDYYYGYTF. CDR3 in DNA: TGTGCCAGCAGCCATTACAGGGACTACTACTATGGCTACACCTTC.